This TCR beta chain was identified in a study of chemoradiotherapy in HPV16-positive cancers. Study-wide background: Candidate HPV-specific T-cell clones and common TCR motifs came from functional assays in a couple of HPV16-positive patients.

The ends lost 4 bases at V and 2 bases at J; junction bases unmatched: 3. The germline V gene has CDR1 SGHDT and CDR2 YYEEEE. The CDR3 extends over 14 amino acids. Clones were read by immunoSEQ multiplex PCR, and TCRdb kept only the in-frame ones, dropping some. The sample records roughly 3,100 clones, just over 90% being singletons. This sequence joins TRBV5-6 and TRBJ2-5; TRBD1 aligns across 9 bases. Sequencing used blood, obtained from a patient who underwent chemoradiotherapy. The receptor comes from a human donor with HPV-associated anogenital cancer. The CDR3 reads CASSRTGEQETQYF. CDR3 bases: TGTGCCAGCAGCAGGACAGGGGAACAAGAGACCCAGTACTTC.